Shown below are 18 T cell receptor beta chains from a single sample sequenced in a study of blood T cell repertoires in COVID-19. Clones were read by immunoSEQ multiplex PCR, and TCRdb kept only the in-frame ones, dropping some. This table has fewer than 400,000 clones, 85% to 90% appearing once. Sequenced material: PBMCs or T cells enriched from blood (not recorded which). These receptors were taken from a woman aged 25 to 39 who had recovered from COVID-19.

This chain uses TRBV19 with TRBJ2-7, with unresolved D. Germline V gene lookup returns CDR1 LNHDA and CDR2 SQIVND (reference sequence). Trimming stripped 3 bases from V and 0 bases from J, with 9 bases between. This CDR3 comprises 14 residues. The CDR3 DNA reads TGTGCCAGTAGTATCGCAGGTCCCTCCTACGAGCAGTACTTC. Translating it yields CASSIAGPSYEQYF.

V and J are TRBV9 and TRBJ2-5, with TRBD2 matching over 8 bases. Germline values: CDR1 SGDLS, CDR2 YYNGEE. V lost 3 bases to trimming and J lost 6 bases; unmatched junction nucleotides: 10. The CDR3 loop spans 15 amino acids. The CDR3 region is CASSAGGGTGKTQYF. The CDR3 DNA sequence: TGTGCCAGCAGCGCCGGGGGGGGCACCGGGAAGACCCAGTACTTC.

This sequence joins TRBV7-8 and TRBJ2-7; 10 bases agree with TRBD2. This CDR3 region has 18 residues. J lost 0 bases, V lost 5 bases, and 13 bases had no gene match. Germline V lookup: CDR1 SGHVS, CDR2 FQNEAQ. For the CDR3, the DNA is TGTGCCAGCAGCCGCCTCGGGGCTAGCGGGAGCAGCTCCTACGAGCAGTACTTC. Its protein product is CASSRLGASGSSSYEQYF.

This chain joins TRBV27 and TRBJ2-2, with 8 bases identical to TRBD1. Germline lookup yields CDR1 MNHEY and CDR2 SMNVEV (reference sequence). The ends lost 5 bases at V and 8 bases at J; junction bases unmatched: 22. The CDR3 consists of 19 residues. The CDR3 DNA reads TGTGCCAGCAGTCAGTTAAACCCAGGACAGGGTGCCAGGACTGGGGAGCTGTTTTTT. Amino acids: CASSQLNPGQGARTGELFF.

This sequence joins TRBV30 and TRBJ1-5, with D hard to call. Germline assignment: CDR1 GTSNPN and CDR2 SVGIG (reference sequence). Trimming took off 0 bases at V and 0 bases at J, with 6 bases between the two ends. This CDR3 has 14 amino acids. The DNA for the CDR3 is TGTGCCTGGAGTGTACCAGTTAGCAATCAGCCCCAGCATTTT. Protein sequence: CAWSVPVSNQPQHF.

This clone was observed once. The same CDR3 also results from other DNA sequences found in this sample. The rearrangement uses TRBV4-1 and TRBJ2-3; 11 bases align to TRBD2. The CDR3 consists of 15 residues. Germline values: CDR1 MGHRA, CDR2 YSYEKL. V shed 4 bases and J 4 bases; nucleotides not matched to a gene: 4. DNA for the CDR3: TGCGCCAGCAGCCGAACTAGCGGGGGTGCAGATACGCAGTATTTT. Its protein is CASSRTSGGADTQYF.

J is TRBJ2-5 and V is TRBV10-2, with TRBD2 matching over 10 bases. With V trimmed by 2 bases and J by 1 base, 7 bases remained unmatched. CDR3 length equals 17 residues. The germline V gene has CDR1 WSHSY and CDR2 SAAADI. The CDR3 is CASSEGLAGAPQETQYF. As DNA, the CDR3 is TGCGCCAGCAGTGAGGGGCTAGCGGGGGCCCCCCAAGAGACCCAGTACTTC.

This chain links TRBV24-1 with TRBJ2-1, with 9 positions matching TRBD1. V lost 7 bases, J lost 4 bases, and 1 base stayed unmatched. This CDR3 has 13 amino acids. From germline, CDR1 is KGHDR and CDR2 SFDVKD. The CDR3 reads CATSDRGYNEQFF. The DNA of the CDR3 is TGTGCCACCAGCGACAGGGGGTACAATGAGCAGTTCTTC.

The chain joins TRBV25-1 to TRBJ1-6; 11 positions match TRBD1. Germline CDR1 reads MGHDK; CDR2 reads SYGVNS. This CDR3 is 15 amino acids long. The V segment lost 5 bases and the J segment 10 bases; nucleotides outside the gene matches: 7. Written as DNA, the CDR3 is TGTGCCAGCAGTTCGGGGACAGGGGGTCTATCACCCCTCCACTTT. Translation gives CASSSGTGGLSPLHF.

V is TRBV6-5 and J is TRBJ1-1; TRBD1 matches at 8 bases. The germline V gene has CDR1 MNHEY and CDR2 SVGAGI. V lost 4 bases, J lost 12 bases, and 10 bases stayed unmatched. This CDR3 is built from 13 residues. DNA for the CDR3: TGTGCCAGCAGTTCCCGACAGGGGAGTCTTACTTTCTTT. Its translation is CASSSRQGSLTFF.

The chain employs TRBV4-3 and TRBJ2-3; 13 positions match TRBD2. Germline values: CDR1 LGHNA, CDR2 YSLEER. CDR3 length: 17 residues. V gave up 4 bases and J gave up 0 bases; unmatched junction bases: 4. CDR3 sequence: CASSPRGLAGSTDTQYF. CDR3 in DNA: TGCGCCAGCAGCCCCCGGGGACTAGCGGGAAGCACAGATACGCAGTATTTT.

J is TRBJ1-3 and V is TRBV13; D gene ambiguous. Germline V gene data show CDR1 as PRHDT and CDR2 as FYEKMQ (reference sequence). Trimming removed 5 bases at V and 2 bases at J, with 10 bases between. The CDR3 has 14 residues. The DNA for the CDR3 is TGTGCCAGCAGCAATAGTTTGGCTGGAAACACCATATATTTT. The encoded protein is CASSNSLAGNTIYF.

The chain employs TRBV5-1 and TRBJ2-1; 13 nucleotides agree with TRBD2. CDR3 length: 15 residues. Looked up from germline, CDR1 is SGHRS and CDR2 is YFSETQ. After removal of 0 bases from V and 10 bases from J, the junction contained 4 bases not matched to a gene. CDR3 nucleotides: TGCGCCAGCAGCTTGGAAGGGACTAGCGGGGACGAGCAGTTCTTC. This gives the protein CASSLEGTSGDEQFF.

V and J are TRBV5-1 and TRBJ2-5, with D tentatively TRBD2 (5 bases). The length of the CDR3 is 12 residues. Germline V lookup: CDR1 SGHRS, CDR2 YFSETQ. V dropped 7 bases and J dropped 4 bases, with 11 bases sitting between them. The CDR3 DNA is TGCGCCAGCGCCCAAGGGAGAGAGACCCAGTACTTC. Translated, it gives CASAQGRETQYF.

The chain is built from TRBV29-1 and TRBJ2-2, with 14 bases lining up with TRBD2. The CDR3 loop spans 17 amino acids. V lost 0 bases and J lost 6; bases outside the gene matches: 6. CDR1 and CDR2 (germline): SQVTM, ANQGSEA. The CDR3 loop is CSVEDLGLAGVPGELFF. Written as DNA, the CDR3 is TGCAGCGTTGAAGATTTGGGACTAGCGGGAGTCCCCGGGGAGCTGTTTTTT.

The CDR3, as DNA: TGTGCCAGCAGTTACTCGTGGACTAGCGGGGGAGGGCTGTTTTTT. It specifies CASSYSWTSGGGLFF. The rearrangement joins TRBV6-5 to TRBJ2-2, with 13 bases lining up with TRBD2. V was clipped by 0 bases and J by 13 bases; unmatched bases: 5. This CDR3 has 15 amino acids. Germline V lookup: CDR1 MNHEY, CDR2 SVGAGI.

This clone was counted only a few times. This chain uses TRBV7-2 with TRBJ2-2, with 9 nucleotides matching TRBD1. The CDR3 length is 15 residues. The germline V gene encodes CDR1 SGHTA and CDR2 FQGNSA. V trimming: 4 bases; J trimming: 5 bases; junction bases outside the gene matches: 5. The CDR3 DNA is TGTGCCAGCAGCTCATTGACAGGGGGAACCGGGGAGCTGTTTTTT. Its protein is CASSSLTGGTGELFF.

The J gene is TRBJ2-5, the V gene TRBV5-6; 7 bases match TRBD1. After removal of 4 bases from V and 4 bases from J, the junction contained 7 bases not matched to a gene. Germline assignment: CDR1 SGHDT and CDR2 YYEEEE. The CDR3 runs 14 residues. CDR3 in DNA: TGTGCCAGCAGCGGGGACAGTCGGGCAGAGACCCAGTACTTC. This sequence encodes CASSGDSRAETQYF.